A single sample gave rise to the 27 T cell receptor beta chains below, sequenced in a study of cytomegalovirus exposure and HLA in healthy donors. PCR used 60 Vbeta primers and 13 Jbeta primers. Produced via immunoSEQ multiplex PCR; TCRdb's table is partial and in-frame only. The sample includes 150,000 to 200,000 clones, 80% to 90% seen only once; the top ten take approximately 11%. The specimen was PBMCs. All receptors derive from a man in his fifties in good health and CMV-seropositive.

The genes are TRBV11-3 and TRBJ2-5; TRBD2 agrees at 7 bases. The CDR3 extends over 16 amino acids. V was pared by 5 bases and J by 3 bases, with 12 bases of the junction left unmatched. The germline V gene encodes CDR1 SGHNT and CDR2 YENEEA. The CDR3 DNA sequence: TGTGCCAGCAGCCCACCCGGCGGGGGAGCCGAAGAGACCCAGTACTTC. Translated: CASSPPGGGAEETQYF.

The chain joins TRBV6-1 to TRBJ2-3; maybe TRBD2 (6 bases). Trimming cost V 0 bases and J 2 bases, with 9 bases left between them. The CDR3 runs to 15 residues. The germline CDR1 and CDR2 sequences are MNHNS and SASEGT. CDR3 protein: CASSEAGGATDTQYF. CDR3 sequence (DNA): TGTGCCAGCAGTGAAGCAGGCGGGGCCACAGATACGCAGTATTTT.

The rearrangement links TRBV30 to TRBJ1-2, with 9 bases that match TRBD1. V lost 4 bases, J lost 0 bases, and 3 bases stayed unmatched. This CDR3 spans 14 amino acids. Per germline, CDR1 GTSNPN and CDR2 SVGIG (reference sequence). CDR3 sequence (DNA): TGTGCCTGGAATACAGGGGGCTCTAACTATGGCTACACCTTC. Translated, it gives CAWNTGGSNYGYTF.

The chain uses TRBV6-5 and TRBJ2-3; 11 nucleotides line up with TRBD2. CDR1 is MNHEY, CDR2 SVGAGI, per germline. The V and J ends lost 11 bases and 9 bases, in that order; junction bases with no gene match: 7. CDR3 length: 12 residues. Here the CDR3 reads CAGGVAGGTQYF. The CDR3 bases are TGTGCCGGGGGGGTAGCGGGAGGGACGCAGTATTTT.

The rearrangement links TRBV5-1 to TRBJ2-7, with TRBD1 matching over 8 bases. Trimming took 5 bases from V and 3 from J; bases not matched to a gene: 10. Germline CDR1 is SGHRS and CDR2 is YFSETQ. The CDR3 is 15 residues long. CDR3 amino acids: CASRNSDRAGYEQYF. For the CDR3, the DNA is TGCGCCAGCAGAAATTCGGACAGGGCTGGCTACGAGCAGTACTTC.

The CDR3 nucleotides read TGTGCCAGCCAAAGCTCCCGGGTCTATGGCTACACCTTC. The encoded protein is CASQSSRVYGYTF. The chain links TRBV6-1 to TRBJ1-2; D is ambiguous. V was pared by 8 bases and J by 4 bases, with 14 bases between. CDR1 is MNHNS, CDR2 SASEGT, per germline. The CDR3 totals 13 residues.

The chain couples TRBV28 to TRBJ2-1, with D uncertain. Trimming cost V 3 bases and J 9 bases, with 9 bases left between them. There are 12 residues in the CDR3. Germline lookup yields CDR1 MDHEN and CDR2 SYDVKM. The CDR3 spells CASSLSNFEQFF. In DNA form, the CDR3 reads TGTGCCAGCAGTTTGAGTAACTTTGAGCAGTTCTTC.

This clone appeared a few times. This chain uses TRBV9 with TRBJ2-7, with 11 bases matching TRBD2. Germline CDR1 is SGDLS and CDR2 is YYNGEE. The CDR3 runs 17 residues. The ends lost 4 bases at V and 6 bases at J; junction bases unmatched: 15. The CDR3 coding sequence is TGTGCCAGCAGCCAATCCGGGACTAGCGGAGCCCTCTCCGAGCAGTACTTC. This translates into CASSQSGTSGALSEQYF.

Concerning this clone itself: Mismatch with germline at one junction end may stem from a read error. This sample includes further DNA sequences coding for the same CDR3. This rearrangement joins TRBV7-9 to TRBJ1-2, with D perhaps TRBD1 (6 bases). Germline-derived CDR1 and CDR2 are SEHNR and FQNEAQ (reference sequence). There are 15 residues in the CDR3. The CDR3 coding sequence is TGTGCTAGCAGCCCCCCCCGGGACAAAGAATATGGCTACACCTTC. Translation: CASSPPRDKEYGYTF.

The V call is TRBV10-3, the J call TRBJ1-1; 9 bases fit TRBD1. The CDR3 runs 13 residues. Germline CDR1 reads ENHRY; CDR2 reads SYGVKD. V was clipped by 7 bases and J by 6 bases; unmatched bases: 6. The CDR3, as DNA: TGTGCCATCACCAGGACAGGGGACTCTGAAGCTTTCTTT. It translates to CAITRTGDSEAFF.

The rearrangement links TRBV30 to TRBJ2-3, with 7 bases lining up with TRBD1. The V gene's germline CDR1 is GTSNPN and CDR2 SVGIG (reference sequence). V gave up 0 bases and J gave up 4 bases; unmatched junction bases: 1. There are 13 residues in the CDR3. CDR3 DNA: TGTGCCTGGAGTGTACAGGGGCCAGATACGCAGTATTTT. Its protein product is CAWSVQGPDTQYF.

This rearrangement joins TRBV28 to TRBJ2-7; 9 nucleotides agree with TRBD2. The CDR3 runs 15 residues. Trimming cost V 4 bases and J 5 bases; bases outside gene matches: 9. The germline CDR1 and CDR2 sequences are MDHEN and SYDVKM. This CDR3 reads CASSSGTSGWNEQYF. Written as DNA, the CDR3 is TGTGCCAGCAGTTCCGGAACTAGCGGGTGGAACGAGCAGTACTTC.

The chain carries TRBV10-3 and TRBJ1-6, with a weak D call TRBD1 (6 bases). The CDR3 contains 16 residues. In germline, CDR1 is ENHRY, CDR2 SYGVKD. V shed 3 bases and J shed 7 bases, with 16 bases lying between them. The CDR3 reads CAISDVGGHGNSPLHF. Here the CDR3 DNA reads TGTGCCATCAGTGATGTCGGGGGGCACGGGAATTCACCCCTCCACTTT.

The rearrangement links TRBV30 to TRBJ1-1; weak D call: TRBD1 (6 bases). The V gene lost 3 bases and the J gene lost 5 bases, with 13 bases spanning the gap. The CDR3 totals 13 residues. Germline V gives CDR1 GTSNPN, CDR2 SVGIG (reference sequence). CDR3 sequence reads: CAWRGGERTEAFF. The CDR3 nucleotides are TGTGCCTGGAGAGGGGGGGAGCGAACTGAAGCTTTCTTT.

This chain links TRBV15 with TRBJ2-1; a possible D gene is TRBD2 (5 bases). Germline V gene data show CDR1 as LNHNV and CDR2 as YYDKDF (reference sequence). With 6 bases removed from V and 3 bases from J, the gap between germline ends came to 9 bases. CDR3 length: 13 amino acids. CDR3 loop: CATSPDFYNEQFF. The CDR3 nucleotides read TGTGCCACCAGTCCGGACTTCTACAATGAGCAGTTCTTC.

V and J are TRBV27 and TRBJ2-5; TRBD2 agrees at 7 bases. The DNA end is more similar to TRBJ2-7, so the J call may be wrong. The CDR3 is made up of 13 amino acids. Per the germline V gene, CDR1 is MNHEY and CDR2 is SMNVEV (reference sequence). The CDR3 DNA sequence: TGTGCCAGGGATCTAGCGGCCTCCTACGAGCAGTACTTC. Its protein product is CARDLAASYEQYF.

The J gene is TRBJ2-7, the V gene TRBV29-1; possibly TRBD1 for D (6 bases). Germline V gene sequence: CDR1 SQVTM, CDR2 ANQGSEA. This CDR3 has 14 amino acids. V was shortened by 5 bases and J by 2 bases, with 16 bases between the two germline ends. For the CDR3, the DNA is TGCAGCGTTCCAGAGGGGGTTGGCCCCTACGAGCAGTACTTC. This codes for CSVPEGVGPYEQYF.

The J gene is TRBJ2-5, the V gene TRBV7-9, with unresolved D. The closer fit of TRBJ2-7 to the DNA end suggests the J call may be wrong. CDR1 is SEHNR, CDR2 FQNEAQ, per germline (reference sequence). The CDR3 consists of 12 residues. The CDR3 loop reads CASSRSSYEQYF. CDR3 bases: TGTGCCAGCAGCCGAAGCTCCTACGAGCAGTACTTC.

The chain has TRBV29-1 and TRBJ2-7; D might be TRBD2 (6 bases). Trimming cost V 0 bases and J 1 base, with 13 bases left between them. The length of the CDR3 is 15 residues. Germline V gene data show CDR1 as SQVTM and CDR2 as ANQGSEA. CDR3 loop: CSVEETRGPSYEQYF. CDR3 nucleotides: TGCAGCGTTGAAGAGACGCGGGGCCCGTCCTACGAGCAGTACTTC.

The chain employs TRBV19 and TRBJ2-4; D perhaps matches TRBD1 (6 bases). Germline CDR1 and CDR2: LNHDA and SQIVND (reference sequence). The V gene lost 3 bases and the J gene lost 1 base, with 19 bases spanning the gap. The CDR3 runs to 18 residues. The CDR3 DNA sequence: TGTGCCAGTAGTATTCGGCAGGGGTTCGGTTTGGCCAAAAACATTCAGTACTTC. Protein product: CASSIRQGFGLAKNIQYF.

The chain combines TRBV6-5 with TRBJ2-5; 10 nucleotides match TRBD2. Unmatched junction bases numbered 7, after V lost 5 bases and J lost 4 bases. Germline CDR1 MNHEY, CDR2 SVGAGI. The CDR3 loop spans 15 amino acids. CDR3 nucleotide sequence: TGTGCCAGCAGTCTAGCGGGAGTCGGTCGAGAGACCCAGTACTTC. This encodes CASSLAGVGRETQYF.

The CDR3 region is CASSPRGTSVLNEQFF. The DNA of the CDR3 is TGTGCCAGCAGTCCGAGGGGGACTAGCGTTCTCAATGAGCAGTTCTTC. The chain recombines TRBV6-4 with TRBJ2-1, with TRBD2 matching over 10 bases. The trim removed 5 bases at V and 6 bases at J, leaving 10 bases unmatched. The CDR3 loop spans 16 amino acids. Germline V CDR1 and CDR2: MRHNA, SNTAGT.

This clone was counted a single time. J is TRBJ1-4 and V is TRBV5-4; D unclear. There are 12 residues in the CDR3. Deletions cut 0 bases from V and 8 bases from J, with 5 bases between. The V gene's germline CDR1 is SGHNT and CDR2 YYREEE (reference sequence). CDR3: CASSLDSEKLFF. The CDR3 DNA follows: TGTGCCAGCAGCTTGGATTCGGAAAAACTGTTTTTT.

CDR3 nucleotide sequence: TGCGCCAGCAGGCGGGACAGGGCCACTGAAGCTTTCTTT. Translation: CASRRDRATEAFF. V usage is TRBV5-1 and J usage is TRBJ1-1; TRBD1 aligns across 9 bases. There are 13 residues in the CDR3. The germline V gene has CDR1 SGHRS and CDR2 YFSETQ. J was trimmed by 4 bases and V by 5 bases; bases with no gene match: 3.

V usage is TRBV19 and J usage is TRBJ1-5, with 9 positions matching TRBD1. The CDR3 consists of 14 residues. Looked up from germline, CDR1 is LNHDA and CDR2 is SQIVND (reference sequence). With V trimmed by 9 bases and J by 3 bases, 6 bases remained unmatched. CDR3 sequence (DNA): TGTGCCAGCAGACAGGGGGTACTCAATCAGCCCCAGCATTTT. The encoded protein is CASRQGVLNQPQHF.

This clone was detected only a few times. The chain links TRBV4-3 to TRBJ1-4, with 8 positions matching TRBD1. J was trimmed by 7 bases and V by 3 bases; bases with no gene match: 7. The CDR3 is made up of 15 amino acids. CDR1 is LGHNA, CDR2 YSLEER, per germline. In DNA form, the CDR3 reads TGCGCCAGCAGCCAGTCCGGGACAGGAGCTGAAAAACTGTTTTTT. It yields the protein CASSQSGTGAEKLFF.

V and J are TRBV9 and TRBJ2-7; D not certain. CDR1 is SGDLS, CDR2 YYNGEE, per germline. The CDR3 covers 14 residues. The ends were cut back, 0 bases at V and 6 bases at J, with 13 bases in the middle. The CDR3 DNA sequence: TGTGCCAGCAGCGTAGCCGGCAGTACGGGCGAGCAGTACTTC. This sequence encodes CASSVAGSTGEQYF.